The text below deals with one T cell receptor beta chain. Seattle participants joined during active infection and were tracked over time. Original data processing: Reference gene primer amplification gave nucleated cell count estimates. Assay used: immunoSEQ multiplex PCR; TCRdb lists only in-frame clones, some missing. That table gives V, J and clone size, and the DNA gave D and trimming. This repertoire shows 300,000 to 400,000 clones, 87% found once; its top ten account for about 6%. This entry comes from a study of blood T cell repertoires in COVID-19. The wider study: The study drew acute and convalescent COVID-19 samples from the United States, Italy and Spain. T cells, B-cell-depleted T cells, or PBMCs supplied cDNA or gDNA.

This CDR3 comprises 15 residues. Germline-derived CDR1 and CDR2 are SGHKS and YYEKEE (reference sequence). The V and J ends lost 2 bases and 0 bases, in that order; junction bases with no gene match: 2. This chain uses TRBV5-5 with TRBJ2-1, with 7 bases lining up with TRBD2. The receptor's source is a woman in her forties or fifties with COVID-19, enrolled during active disease. Material: peripheral blood. The CDR3 nucleotides read TGTGCCAGCAGCTTAGCGGGAAGCTCCTACAATGAGCAGTTCTTC. Protein product: CASSLAGSSYNEQFF.